The 15 T cell receptor beta chains below were found in one sample sequenced in a study of T cell responses to AZD1222 COVID-19 vaccine. Here immunoSEQ multiplex PCR was the method, and the copy in TCRdb shows in-frame clones only, minus some. In the table there are about 130,000 clones, 80% to 90% of which are singletons. Sequences were derived from peripheral blood, sampled 28 days after the second AZD1222 dose. Receptors originate from an adult who received the AZD1222 COVID-19 vaccine.

The chain uses TRBV5-1 and TRBJ2-5; D gene unclear. Trimming pared 2 bases from V and 5 bases from J, leaving 13 bases between. This CDR3 has 14 residues. The germline gives CDR1 SGHRS, CDR2 YFSETQ. This CDR3 reads CASSFGEIGETQYF. CDR3 DNA sequence: TGCGCCAGCAGCTTCGGAGAAATTGGGGAGACCCAGTACTTC.

This clone has a single count. In nucleotides, the CDR3 is TGCAGCGTCCGGGACACTAGCAATCAGCCCCAGCATTTT. This sequence encodes CSVRDTSNQPQHF. The chain links TRBV29-1 to TRBJ1-5; tentative D call: TRBD1 (6 bases). The CDR3 has 13 residues. The germline gives CDR1 SQVTM, CDR2 ANQGSEA. V was pared by 6 bases and J by 0 bases, with 9 bases between.

V gene TRBV7-6 combines with J gene TRBJ2-2; unclear D gene. The CDR3 has 13 amino acids. Germline V lookup: CDR1 SGHVS, CDR2 FNYEAQ. The ends were cut back, 8 bases at V and 3 bases at J, with 10 bases in the middle. In DNA, the CDR3 is TGTGCCAGCTCAGAGACGCACACCGGGGAGCTGTTTTTT. Its translation: CASSETHTGELFF.

The gene calls are TRBV10-2 and TRBJ1-2; no definite D call. The CDR3 loop spans 11 amino acids. Germline loops: CDR1 WSHSY, CDR2 SAAADI. V was cut by 4 bases and J by 4 bases, with 4 bases left in between. CDR3 region: CASSGLYGYTF. The CDR3, as DNA: TGCGCCAGCAGTGGGCTCTATGGCTACACCTTC.

The gene calls are TRBV14 and TRBJ2-7, with 11 bases that match TRBD2. V dropped 3 bases and J dropped 3; count of bases not matched to a gene: 7. CDR3 length: 16 amino acids. Germline loops: CDR1 SGHDN, CDR2 FVKESK. The CDR3 DNA sequence: TGTGCCAGCAGCCATGGCCTCGGGACTAGCGGCTACGAGCAGTACTTC. It translates to CASSHGLGTSGYEQYF.

The chain has TRBV12-5 and TRBJ1-1; D is unresolved. Per the germline V gene, CDR1 is LGHNT and CDR2 is FRNRAP. V was pared by 0 bases and J by 1 base, with 9 bases between. CDR3 length equals 15 residues. Written as DNA, the CDR3 is TGTGCTAGTGGTTTGGTACCCGGCAGGAACACTGAAGCTTTCTTT. This encodes CASGLVPGRNTEAFF.

The chain uses TRBV20-1 and TRBJ2-5; 10 bases are shared with TRBD2. The CDR3 is 15 amino acids. Germline V lookup: CDR1 DFQATT, CDR2 SNEGSKA (reference sequence). V gave up 6 bases and J gave up 1 base; unmatched junction bases: 8. The CDR3 DNA reads as TGCAGTGCCAGTGGTAGCGGGGGGTTCCAAGAGACCCAGTACTTC. Its protein is CSASGSGGFQETQYF.

The chain couples TRBV5-1 to TRBJ2-6; D is uncertain. Germline CDR1 and CDR2: SGHRS and YFSETQ. V was trimmed by 0 bases and J by 0 bases, leaving 4 bases between them. This CDR3 comprises 15 residues. The CDR3 here is CASSLVLSGANVLTF. The DNA of the CDR3 is TGCGCCAGCAGCTTGGTGCTCTCTGGGGCCAACGTCCTGACTTTC.

The rearrangement links TRBV7-9 to TRBJ2-1; 9 nucleotides match TRBD2. Germline V gene sequence: CDR1 SEHNR, CDR2 FQNEAQ (reference sequence). This CDR3 has 16 amino acids. V shed 4 bases and J 7 bases; nucleotides not matched to a gene: 11. The CDR3 DNA follows: TGTGCCAGCAGCTCAAGGGGGCTAGCGGGAATAAATGAGCAGTTCTTC. Translated, it gives CASSSRGLAGINEQFF.

This sequence joins TRBV19 and TRBJ1-4, with TRBD1 matching 8 bases. V lost 4 bases and J lost 8; bases outside the gene matches: 12. CDR1 LNHDA and CDR2 SQIVND come from the germline V gene (reference sequence). This CDR3 contains 16 residues. This chain's CDR3 is CASSSPDRGVEEKLFF. The CDR3 nucleotides are TGTGCCAGTAGTAGCCCCGACAGGGGTGTAGAGGAAAAACTGTTTTTT.

This clone was detected once. This chain connects TRBV20-1 to TRBJ1-2; 8 bases line up with TRBD1. The CDR3 runs 10 residues. Losses at the gene ends were 6 bases for V and 6 bases for J; bases not matched to a gene: 0. The germline CDR1 and CDR2 sequences are DFQATT and SNEGSKA (reference sequence). As DNA, the CDR3 is TGCAGTGCGACAGGGGATGGCTACACCTTC. This encodes CSATGDGYTF.

The V call is TRBV7-2, the J call TRBJ2-5, with D possibly being TRBD2 (6 bases). Trimming pared 5 bases from V and 9 bases from J, leaving 13 bases between. This CDR3 is built from 12 residues. CDR1 SGHTA and CDR2 FQGNSA come from the germline V gene. The CDR3 region has the DNA TGTGCCAGCAGCCCGACTAGTCTGGCCCAGTACTTC. Its translation: CASSPTSLAQYF.

V is TRBV11-2 and J is TRBJ1-3, with D unresolved. Germline CDR1 SGHAT, CDR2 FQNNGV. V was trimmed by 5 bases and J by 0 bases, leaving 11 bases between them. The CDR3 loop spans 15 amino acids. The CDR3 here is CASSRFGDSGNTIYF. In nucleotides, the CDR3 is TGTGCCAGCAGCCGATTCGGGGACTCTGGAAACACCATATATTTT.

The rearrangement uses TRBV6-5 and TRBJ2-1, with D perhaps matching TRBD1 or TRBD2 (5 bases each). Trimming cost V 11 bases and J 0 bases, with 14 bases left between them. CDR1 is MNHEY and CDR2 is SVGAGI in the germline V gene. The CDR3 is 14 amino acids. As DNA, the CDR3 is TGTGCCCTTTCTTGGGGGTCCTCCTACAATGAGCAGTTCTTC. It specifies CALSWGSSYNEQFF.

A few counts support this clone. The rearrangement links TRBV6-5 to TRBJ2-1; no clear D gene. The germline V gene has CDR1 MNHEY and CDR2 SVGAGI. The CDR3 loop spans 13 amino acids. Between the trimmed V and J ends, which lost 2 bases and 9 bases, there was a span of 11 bases. In DNA, the CDR3 is TGTGCCAGCAGTTACGGCGACATGGCTGAGCAGTTCTTC. Its translation is CASSYGDMAEQFF.